A selection of T cell receptor beta chains follows, all from one sample in a study of vaccination effects on CD4 cells after COVID-19. Which antigens these TCRs recognize remains unknown. Profiled with immunoSEQ multiplex PCR; TCRdb holds only in-frame clones, not every one. Altogether about 64,000 clones are present, under 80% being singletons, with the ten largest covering around 21%. The sample was CD4+ T cells from PBMCs cultured without peptide, taken before COVID-19 vaccination. These receptors were obtained from a human donor who had a prior SARS-CoV-2 infection. The CDR3 runs from the conserved cysteine through the conserved F or W. Size tells how often a clone was seen (once, few, many) or the class of an expanded clone, and some rows leave it out.

.	TRBV6-5	TRBJ1-2	CASRVRGYGYTF
.	TRBV4-2	TRBJ2-1	CASSQDTGNEQFF
.	TRBV19	TRBJ2-2	CASSRQPNTGELFF
.	TRBV28	TRBJ2-3	CASSLLDTQYF
.	TRBV7-9	TRBJ2-7	CASSFPGTSGYEQYF
.	TRBV27	TRBJ2-2	CASSLFGQEAGELFF
.	TRBV7-9	TRBJ1-1	CASRRDRNTEAFF
.	TRBV7-6	TRBJ1-3	CASSLGSWASGNTIYF
.	TRBV6-5	TRBJ1-2	CASSYAGYGYTF
few	TRBV7-2	TRBJ2-1	CASSQSSVGVGNEQFF
.	TRBV7-2	TRBJ2-7	CASSSQGGIGYEQYF
few	TRBV7-3	TRBJ2-1	CASSHNRDGRINEQFF
.	TRBV7-6	TRBJ2-3	CASSSQTSLSTDTQYF
.	TRBV6-6	TRBJ2-7	CASSLRTTSYEQYF
once	TRBV13	TRBJ2-2	CASSRREVAGELFF
.	TRBV9	TRBJ1-3	CASSVALQGAAGNTIYF
.	TRBV7-2	TRBJ1-1	CASSPLPSSGTEAFF
.	TRBV7-2	TRBJ2-1	CASSPGAAYNEQFF
.	TRBV5-4	TRBJ1-6	CASSLEGGAENSPLHF
.	TRBV5-1	TRBJ1-4	CASSATGSEKLFF
.	TRBV5-1	TRBJ1-1	CATRPGQEPEAFF
.	TRBV7-9	TRBJ2-1	CASLGGGSSYNEQFF